These 12 T cell receptor beta chains share one sample of origin, sequenced in a study of neurological immune-mediated disorders. TCRdb itself ran the 5' RACE reads through MiXCR, one entry per CDR3 protein. Of about 49,000 distinct CDR3 sequences listed, 9% to 10% were seen once; the top ten hold less than 2%. Time point described: longitudinal time-point 1 (baseline). The material sequenced was PBMCs. The receptors were gathered from a woman aged 40 to 49 in good health.

Many counts were recorded for this clonotype. This rearrangement joins TRBV10-3 to TRBJ2-1; D call uncertain. The germline V gene has CDR1 ENHRY and CDR2 SYGVKD. This CDR3 has 9 residues. V was cut by 10 bases and J by 5 bases, with 3 bases left in between. CDR3 amino acids: CATHNEQFF. In nucleotides, the CDR3 is TGTGCCACACACAATGAGCAGTTCTTC.

At least ten counts were recorded for this clonotype. This chain links TRBV9 with TRBJ2-1, with D uncertain. V lost 1 base to trimming and J lost 10 bases, with 15 bases between them. The CDR3 runs to 14 residues. Germline V gene lookup returns CDR1 SGDLS and CDR2 YYNGEE. The CDR3 region is CASSVKPPLLEQFF. CDR3 coding DNA: TGTGCCAGCAGCGTAAAGCCCCCTCTCCTCGAGCAGTTCTTC.

This clonotype occurred many times. The chain couples TRBV20-1 to TRBJ1-4, with D hard to call. Germline loops: CDR1 DFQATT, CDR2 SNEGSKA (reference sequence). V lost 6 bases and J 12 bases, leaving 17 bases between the germline ends. CDR3 size: 12 residues. CDR3 residues: CSAKGGIGELFF. The DNA of the CDR3 is TGCAGTGCAAAGGGCGGCATCGGGGAACTGTTTTTT.

This clonotype was detected many times. CDR3: CASSFRPAAVFTGYTF. As DNA, the CDR3 is TGTGCCAGCAGCTTCCGCCCGGCGGCAGTATTTACGGGCTACACCTTC. This chain links TRBV7-2 with TRBJ1-2; D unresolved. CDR3 size: 16 residues. Trimming cost V 3 bases and J 8 bases, with 22 bases left between them. Germline-derived CDR1 and CDR2 are SGHTA and FQGNSA.

This clonotype was counted ten times or more. This sequence joins TRBV12-3 or TRBV12-4 and TRBJ1-5, with 8 nucleotides matching TRBD1. The CDR3 spans 15 residues. Trimming took 5 bases from V and 3 from J; bases not matched to a gene: 6. Here the CDR3 reads CASSLRQGINQPQHF. The CDR3 nucleotides read TGTGCCAGCAGTCTTAGACAGGGGATCAATCAGCCCCAGCATTTT.

This clonotype was seen repeatedly, ten times or more. The chain combines TRBV5-1 with TRBJ1-1; D unclear. Trimming removed 2 bases at V and 3 bases at J, with 20 bases between. Germline V gives CDR1 SGHRS, CDR2 YFSETQ. CDR3 size: 17 residues. This chain's CDR3 is CASSLALSSRPDTEAFF. CDR3 DNA: TGCGCCAGCAGCTTAGCCCTTTCGTCACGGCCCGACACTGAAGCTTTCTTT.

This clonotype was observed at least ten times. The V gene is TRBV20-1, the J gene TRBJ2-3; TRBD2 matches at 11 bases. The CDR3 is made up of 18 amino acids. J lost 2 bases, V lost 3 bases, and 13 bases had no gene match. The germline V gene has CDR1 DFQATT and CDR2 SNEGSKA (reference sequence). CDR3 DNA sequence: TGCAGTGCTAGCTCCCTAGCGGGGGGCCCTAACCCCACAGATACGCAGTATTTT. This encodes CSASSLAGGPNPTDTQYF.

This clonotype was seen at least ten times. This sequence joins TRBV6-5 and TRBJ2-7; D unresolved. Germline V CDR1 and CDR2: MNHEY, SVGAGI. V lost 0 bases, J lost 0 bases, and 12 bases lay in between. The CDR3 is made up of 16 amino acids. The CDR3 protein is CASSYSFSGSSYEQYF. CDR3 nucleotides: TGTGCCAGCAGTTACTCTTTCTCGGGCAGCTCCTACGAGCAGTACTTC.

Many counts were recorded for this clonotype. The V gene is TRBV5-1, the J gene TRBJ1-1, with 7 positions matching TRBD1. The CDR3 sequence is 14 residues long. Germline V lookup: CDR1 SGHRS, CDR2 YFSETQ. The ends lost 5 bases at V and 6 bases at J; junction bases unmatched: 10. The chain's CDR3 is CASREPDRDAEAFF. The CDR3 region has the DNA TGCGCCAGCAGAGAGCCTGACAGGGACGCTGAAGCTTTCTTT. Looking up the rest from reference TRBV5-1 and TRBJ1-1 gives the full variable domain: KAGVTQTPRYLIKTRGQQVTLSCSPISGHRSVSWYQQTPGQGLQFLFEYFSETQRNKGNFPGRFSGRQFSNSRSEMNVSTLELGDSALYLCASREPDRDAEAFFGQGTRLTVV.

This clonotype was detected ten times or more. The chain combines TRBV12-3 or TRBV12-4 with TRBJ1-5; TRBD1 agrees at 8 bases. After removal of 2 bases from V and 2 bases from J, the junction contained 5 bases not matched to a gene. The CDR3 loop spans 16 amino acids. The CDR3 loop reads CASSLSPQGGNQPQHF. CDR3 DNA: TGTGCCAGCAGTTTATCCCCACAGGGGGGCAATCAGCCCCAGCATTTT.

This clonotype was counted between two and nine times. The V call is TRBV6-6, the J call TRBJ1-2; possible D gene TRBD1, 6 bases. CDR1 is MNHNY and CDR2 is SVGAGI in the germline V gene (reference sequence). The V end was cut by 6 bases, the J end by 4 bases, with 18 bases between. This CDR3 has 15 residues. CDR3 loop: CASRFLDSNSYGYTF. CDR3 nucleotide sequence: TGTGCCAGCAGGTTCCTGGACAGTAATAGCTATGGCTACACCTTC.

In its sample, this clonotype was seen many times. The rearrangement links TRBV27 to TRBJ2-1; no clear D. The CDR3 contains 16 residues. V dropped 6 bases and J dropped 2 bases, with 17 bases sitting between them. In germline, CDR1 is MNHEY, CDR2 SMNVEV (reference sequence). CDR3 sequence (DNA): TGTGCCAGCAGGTCTCTGGGCGCCGATACCTACAATGAGCAGTTCTTC. Encoded protein: CASRSLGADTYNEQFF.